These 14 T cell receptor beta chains were all obtained from the same sample, sequenced in a study of cytomegalovirus exposure and HLA in healthy donors (dated by TCRdb to the late 2010s). Library method: the immunoSEQ multiplex PCR assay. TCRdb carries this immuneACCESS record with in-frame sequences only. Its versions omit some clonotypes, under half of them owing to an unresolved V gene in the studies checked, with the rest unexplained. The sample data list roughly 270,000 clones, and roughly 90% of these were observed just once. The ten largest clones represent around 0.9% of the sample. Sequences were obtained from PBMCs. The receptors originated from a woman under 30 in good health and CMV-seronegative.

In this sample, this clone turned up once. This sequence joins TRBV29-1 and TRBJ2-1; possibly TRBD2 for D (5 bases). Germline V gene sequence: CDR1 SQVTM, CDR2 ANQGSEA. Trimming cost V 1 base and J 0 bases, with 19 bases left between them. This CDR3 comprises 18 residues. The DNA for the CDR3 is TGCAGCGTTGAAGGATCCCCCTCGGGGTGGTCCTCCTACAATGAGCAGTTCTTC. Its protein is CSVEGSPSGWSSYNEQFF.

DNA for the CDR3: TGTGCCAGCAGCGAGAGGGGGGGAGATTGGCCCCAGCATTTT. Its protein product is CASSERGGDWPQHF. The chain has TRBV9 and TRBJ1-5; maybe TRBD1 (6 bases). Germline V gene data show CDR1 as SGDLS and CDR2 as YYNGEE. The CDR3 consists of 14 residues. Trimming cost V 3 bases and J 9 bases, with 16 bases left between them.

This chain joins TRBV5-1 and TRBJ2-7; TRBD1 aligns across 7 bases. V lost 0 bases and J lost 7; bases outside the gene matches: 4. This CDR3 spans 13 amino acids. In germline, CDR1 is SGHRS, CDR2 YFSETQ. This CDR3 is CASSLASGGEQYF. CDR3 bases: TGCGCCAGCAGCTTGGCCTCAGGGGGTGAGCAGTACTTC. The full variable domain, in which reference TRBV5-1 and TRBJ2-7 provide the parts outside the CDR3, is KAGVTQTPRYLIKTRGQQVTLSCSPISGHRSVSWYQQTPGQGLQFLFEYFSETQRNKGNFPGRFSGRQFSNSRSEMNVSTLELGDSALYLCASSLASGGEQYFGPGTRLTVT.

The chain has TRBV9 and TRBJ2-1; the match to TRBD2 covers 7 bases. The length of the CDR3 is 17 residues. Germline V CDR1 and CDR2: SGDLS, YYNGEE. Trimming removed 0 bases from V and 7 bases from J; junction bases left unmatched: 13. CDR3 amino acids: CASSVAPGLLGLNEQFF. The CDR3 nucleotides are TGTGCCAGCAGCGTAGCCCCGGGACTACTTGGACTAAATGAGCAGTTCTTC.

The rearrangement joins TRBV27 to TRBJ1-3; perhaps TRBD1 as D (5 bases). V gave up 6 bases and J gave up 0 bases, with 18 bases separating them. This CDR3 is 17 amino acids long. Germline V gives CDR1 MNHEY, CDR2 SMNVEV (reference sequence). Here the CDR3 DNA reads TGTGCCAGCAGCTCCGTTTCAGGGCAGCTCTCTGGAAACACCATATATTTT. It translates to CASSSVSGQLSGNTIYF.

The chain employs TRBV2 and TRBJ2-4; D perhaps matches TRBD2 (5 bases). From germline, CDR1 is SNHLY and CDR2 FYNNEI. This CDR3 spans 12 amino acids. V lost 9 bases and J lost 3, with 9 bases in between. In nucleotides, the CDR3 is TGTGCCAGTGCCGGGGACAAAAACATTCAGTACTTC. Translating it yields CASAGDKNIQYF.

This chain uses TRBV19 with TRBJ1-5, with TRBD1 as a possible D gene (5 bases). The germline V gene encodes CDR1 LNHDA and CDR2 SQIVND (reference sequence). This CDR3 has 16 residues. The V gene lost 2 bases and the J gene lost 1 base, with 12 bases spanning the gap. CDR3 nucleotides: TGTGCCAGTAGTATACAGGGCTCCTTGAGCAATCAGCCCCAGCATTTT. Protein: CASSIQGSLSNQPQHF.

This chain uses TRBV27 with TRBJ1-3; a possible D gene is TRBD1 (5 bases). Germline CDR1 and CDR2: MNHEY and SMNVEV (reference sequence). Between the trimmed V and J ends, which lost 0 bases and 2 bases, there was a span of 11 bases. The CDR3 runs 16 residues. The chain's CDR3 is CASSLSFRAAGNTIYF. The CDR3 DNA reads as TGTGCCAGCAGTTTATCGTTCAGGGCTGCTGGAAACACCATATATTTT.

This sequence joins TRBV18 and TRBJ1-2, with 7 bases identical to TRBD1. The CDR3 spans 13 residues. Germline values: CDR1 KGHSH, CDR2 LQKENI. Trimming took 4 bases from V and 8 from J; bases not matched to a gene: 7. CDR3 protein: CASSQGQAGGYTF. CDR3 nucleotides: TGTGCCAGCTCACAAGGACAGGCGGGAGGCTACACCTTC.

This rearrangement joins TRBV28 to TRBJ2-1; D is possibly TRBD2 (7 bases). From germline, CDR1 is MDHEN and CDR2 SYDVKM. This CDR3 is built from 13 residues. V was trimmed by 6 bases and J by 7 bases, leaving 13 bases between them. The CDR3 sequence: CASRRGRGNEQFF. As DNA, the CDR3 is TGTGCCAGCAGAAGGGGGAGGGGGAATGAGCAGTTCTTC.

The V call is TRBV15, the J call TRBJ2-5, with 7 bases identical to TRBD1. Trimming cost V 3 bases and J 7 bases; bases outside gene matches: 11. The germline V gene has CDR1 LNHNV and CDR2 YYDKDF (reference sequence). The CDR3 totals 15 residues. CDR3 DNA sequence: TGTGCCACCAGCAGGAGAACAGGGGCCGCCGGGACCCAGTACTTC. Its protein is CATSRRTGAAGTQYF.

The J gene is TRBJ1-5, the V gene TRBV10-3, with D hard to call. The V gene lost 0 bases and the J gene lost 2 bases, with 8 bases spanning the gap. This CDR3 region has 15 residues. Per germline, CDR1 ENHRY and CDR2 SYGVKD. CDR3 sequence: CAISESGPGNQPQHF. CDR3 in DNA: TGTGCCATCAGTGAGTCTGGTCCGGGCAATCAGCCCCAGCATTTT.

The V and J genes are TRBV18 and TRBJ1-5; D remains ambiguous. Germline V gene lookup returns CDR1 KGHSH and CDR2 LQKENI. The V end was cut by 2 bases, the J end by 9 bases, with 14 bases between. The CDR3 consists of 14 residues. The CDR3 loop is CASSPSGSSAPQHF. The CDR3 coding sequence is TGTGCCAGCTCACCATCGGGTTCCTCAGCGCCCCAGCATTTT.

The chain carries TRBV19 and TRBJ2-1, with TRBD2 matching 8 bases. Germline V gives CDR1 LNHDA, CDR2 SQIVND (reference sequence). The CDR3 runs to 16 residues. Trimming at V came to 1 base and at J to 6 bases, leaving 8 bases not matched to a gene. This CDR3 reads CASSIVTGGPVNEQFF. In DNA, the CDR3 is TGTGCCAGTAGTATAGTCACGGGAGGGCCGGTCAATGAGCAGTTCTTC.